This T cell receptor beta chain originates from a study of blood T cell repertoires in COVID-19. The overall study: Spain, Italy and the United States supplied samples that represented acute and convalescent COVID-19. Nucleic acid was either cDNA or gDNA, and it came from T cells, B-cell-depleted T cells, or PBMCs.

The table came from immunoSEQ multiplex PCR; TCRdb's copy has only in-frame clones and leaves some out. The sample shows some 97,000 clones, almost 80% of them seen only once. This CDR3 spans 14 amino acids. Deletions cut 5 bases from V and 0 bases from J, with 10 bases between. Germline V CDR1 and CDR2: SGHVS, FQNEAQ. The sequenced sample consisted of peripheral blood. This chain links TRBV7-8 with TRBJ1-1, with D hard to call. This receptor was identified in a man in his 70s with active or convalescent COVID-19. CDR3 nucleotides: TGTGCCAGCAGCCCTAGGCAGCTGAACACTGAAGCTTTCTTT. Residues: CASSPRQLNTEAFF.